These T cell receptor beta chains were read from a single sample in a study of neoadjuvant nivolumab and ipilimumab in lung cancer. Generated by immunoSEQ multiplex PCR, the TCRdb table keeps only in-frame clones and is missing some. The table lists tens of thousands of clones, 75% to 90% of them singletons. Sequences were derived from peripheral blood, sampled before neoadjuvant nivolumab, alone or with ipilimumab. These receptors came from an adult with non-small cell lung cancer. Each CDR3 is given with its conserved first and last residue. The D gene is left open where the match is weak. Not every row has a clone size; where given, it reads once, few, many or a size class.

d_call | j_call | v_call | clone_size | cdr3_aa | cdr3_nt
TRBD1 | TRBJ1-5 | TRBV5-6 | - | CASSVGQGATQPQHF | TGTGCCAGCAGCGTAGGACAGGGGGCTACTCAGCCCCAGCATTTT
- | TRBJ1-4 | TRBV6-6 | - | CASSYRGQGEKLFF | TGTGCCAGCAGTTACCGGGGGCAAGGTGAAAAACTGTTTTTT
TRBD2 | TRBJ2-5 | TRBV5-1 | - | CASSLVLAGAGETQYF | TGCGCCAGCAGCTTGGTGTTAGCGGGAGCAGGAGAGACCCAGTACTTC
- | TRBJ1-5 | TRBV6-1 | - | CASSQDRGDSSNQPQHF | TGTGCCAGCAGTCAAGATCGCGGCGACAGTAGCAATCAGCCCCAGCATTTT
- | TRBJ2-5 | TRBV27 | - | CASGALVADEETQYF | TGTGCCAGCGGCGCTCTTGTCGCAGACGAAGAGACCCAGTACTTC
TRBD1 | TRBJ1-5 | TRBV28 | once | CASRSRDSRAYSNQPQHF | TGTGCCAGCAGGTCCCGGGACAGCCGAGCCTATAGCAATCAGCCCCAGCATTTT
TRBD1 | TRBJ1-2 | TRBV10-3 | - | CAISRRQGVTNYGYTF | TGTGCCATCAGCCGGCGACAGGGCGTTACTAACTATGGCTACACCTTC
- | TRBJ2-7 | TRBV11-3 | - | CASSYNTGAGRSGEQYF | TGTGCCAGCAGCTATAATACCGGAGCGGGCAGGTCCGGCGAGCAGTACTTC
TRBD2 | TRBJ2-7 | TRBV7-9 | - | CASSSPTSAYSYEQYF | TGTGCCAGCAGCTCACCGACTAGCGCCTACTCCTACGAGCAGTACTTC
- | TRBJ1-2 | TRBV11-2 | - | CASSFTRPYGYTF | TGTGCCAGCAGCTTTACCCGACCGTATGGCTACACCTTC
TRBD2 | TRBJ2-1 | TRBV7-9 | - | CASSAGLAGVRNEQFF | TGTGCCAGCAGCGCCGGACTAGCGGGAGTCCGGAATGAGCAGTTCTTC
TRBD2 | TRBJ2-3 | TRBV5-1 | once | CASSPGTSGSTDTQYF | TGCGCCAGCAGCCCAGGGACTAGCGGGAGTACAGATACGCAGTATTTT
TRBD2 | TRBJ2-1 | TRBV7-7 | - | CASSLAGLAGHNEQFF | TGTGCCAGCAGCTTGGCCGGTCTAGCGGGCCACAATGAGCAGTTCTTC
- | TRBJ1-2 | TRBV6-1 | - | CASRTARYGYTF | TGTGCCAGCAGGACAGCCCGCTATGGCTACACCTTC
TRBD1 | TRBJ2-5 | TRBV6-6 | - | CASSNPGTGGRETQYF | TGTGCCAGCAGTAACCCCGGGACAGGGGGGCGGGAGACCCAGTACTTC
- | TRBJ1-1 | TRBV7-2 | - | CASRDPTVGDTEAFF | TGTGCCAGCAGAGACCCGACGGTCGGGGACACTGAAGCTTTCTTT
TRBD2 | TRBJ2-7 | TRBV27 | - | CASTRAAGVSYEQYF | TGTGCCAGCACCCGGGCAGCGGGGGTATCCTACGAGCAGTACTTC
- | TRBJ2-3 | TRBV19 | - | CASKPEGRGDTQYF | TGTGCCAGTAAACCGGAGGGCCGGGGAGATACGCAGTATTTT
TRBD1 | TRBJ2-1 | TRBV6-5 | - | CASSLTGQTYNEQFF | TGTGCCAGCAGCCTCACGGGACAGACCTACAATGAGCAGTTCTTC
TRBD2 | TRBJ2-7 | TRBV6-5 | - | CASSWGLAGDPYEQYF | TGTGCCAGCAGTTGGGGACTAGCGGGAGACCCCTACGAGCAGTACTTC
- | TRBJ2-4 | TRBV6-5 | - | CASARLGDIQYF | TGTGCCAGCGCCCGACTTGGAGACATTCAGTACTTC
TRBD1 | TRBJ2-7 | TRBV28 | once | CASSGSGTGGYEQYF | TGTGCCAGCAGTGGATCCGGGACAGGGGGGTACGAGCAGTACTTC
TRBD1 | TRBJ1-1 | TRBV7-3 | - | CASSLTGTGDTEAFF | TGTGCCAGCAGCTTAACCGGGACAGGGGACACTGAAGCTTTCTTT
- | TRBJ2-1 | TRBV18 | few | CASSPSSGAFPNEQFF | TGTGCCAGCTCACCATCGTCGGGAGCCTTCCCGAATGAGCAGTTCTTC
- | TRBJ1-2 | TRBV19 | - | CASSIFLQGSDYGYTF | TGTGCCAGTAGTATTTTTCTGCAGGGTAGTGACTATGGCTACACCTTC
TRBD1 | TRBJ2-2 | TRBV30 | - | CAWSWAGGTGELFF | TGTGCCTGGAGTTGGGCAGGGGGCACCGGGGAGCTGTTTTTT
- | TRBJ2-1 | TRBV4-3 | - | CASSPDRLYNEQFF | TGCGCCAGCAGCCCGGACAGATTATACAATGAGCAGTTCTTC
TRBD1 | TRBJ1-4 | TRBV14 | - | CASSPAGTVYEKLFF | TGTGCCAGCAGCCCGGCAGGGACAGTCTATGAAAAACTGTTTTTT
TRBD2 | TRBJ2-7 | TRBV5-6 | - | CASNIAGSSYEQYF | TGTGCCAGCAACATAGCGGGAAGCTCCTACGAGCAGTACTTC
- | TRBJ1-2 | TRBV18 | few | CASSPQQERGYGYTF | TGTGCCAGCTCACCACAACAGGAGAGAGGCTATGGCTACACCTTC
- | TRBJ2-7 | TRBV6-5 | - | CASTDSRGTYEQYF | TGTGCCAGCACCGACTCGAGAGGGACCTACGAGCAGTACTTC
- | TRBJ1-2 | TRBV7-2 | - | CASSFRGINGYTF | TGTGCCAGCAGCTTCCGGGGGATCAATGGCTACACCTTC
- | TRBJ2-4 | TRBV5-6 | - | CASSLAKNIQYF | TGTGCCAGCAGCCTAGCCAAAAACATTCAGTACTTC
- | TRBJ2-2 | TRBV9 | - | CASSETGRMNTGELFF | TGTGCCAGCAGCGAGACGGGAAGGATGAACACCGGGGAGCTGTTTTTT
TRBD2 | TRBJ2-7 | TRBV7-9 | - | CAIASGRSYEQYF | TGTGCCATCGCTAGCGGGAGGTCCTACGAGCAGTACTTC
TRBD1 | TRBJ2-3 | TRBV18 | - | CASAGQGSTQYF | TGTGCCAGCGCGGGACAGGGAAGCACGCAGTATTTT
TRBD2 | TRBJ2-7 | TRBV27 | - | CASSSVEGGSRPYEQYF | TGTGCCAGCAGCTCCGTCGAGGGCGGGAGCAGGCCCTACGAGCAGTACTTC
TRBD2 | TRBJ2-7 | TRBV7-6 | - | CASSHRLAGREQYF | TGTGCCAGCAGCCACCGGCTAGCGGGGAGAGAGCAGTACTTC
- | TRBJ2-7 | TRBV14 | - | CASSQGREQYF | TGTGCCAGCAGCCAAGGGCGCGAGCAGTACTTC
- | TRBJ2-3 | TRBV2 | - | CASSVEGPRTDTQYF | TGTGCCAGCAGTGTGGAGGGCCCCCGCACAGATACGCAGTATTTT
- | TRBJ2-2 | TRBV7-9 | - | CASQPGLGNTGELFF | TGTGCCAGCCAACCGGGCCTGGGGAACACCGGGGAGCTGTTTTTT
- | TRBJ1-5 | TRBV6-1 | once | CASSEAGLGSGPQHF | TGTGCCAGCAGTGAAGCGGGTCTGGGGTCGGGGCCCCAGCATTTT
TRBD1 | TRBJ1-1 | TRBV5-6 | - | CASSSDRTENTEAFF | TGTGCCAGCAGCTCGGACAGGACGGAGAACACTGAAGCTTTCTTT
- | TRBJ1-1 | TRBV30 | - | CAWTGGGWNTEAFF | TGTGCCTGGACCGGCGGGGGGTGGAACACTGAAGCTTTCTTT
- | TRBJ2-3 | TRBV6-5 | once | CATPRGDSTDTQYF | TGTGCCACCCCGCGAGGGGATAGCACAGATACGCAGTATTTT
- | TRBJ2-3 | TRBV7-2 | - | CASSLVSPDTQYF | TGTGCCAGCAGCTTAGTATCCCCAGATACGCAGTATTTT
TRBD1 | TRBJ1-5 | TRBV7-2 | - | CASSPTGGGQPQHF | TGTGCCAGCAGCCCCACAGGGGGTGGGCAGCCCCAGCATTTT
TRBD1 | TRBJ1-1 | TRBV19 | once | CASNPRTGGTEAFF | TGTGCCAGTAACCCCCGGACAGGAGGGACTGAAGCTTTCTTT
TRBD1 | TRBJ1-2 | TRBV20-1 | - | CSAWTGYGYTF | TGCAGTGCTTGGACAGGGTATGGCTACACCTTC